One and the same sample provided the 16 T cell receptor beta chains below, sequenced in a study of control samples from healthy donors and cancer patients. Profiled with immunoSEQ multiplex PCR; TCRdb holds only in-frame clones, not every one. Here the sample spans approximately 160,000 clones, roughly 90% being singletons. Sequenced material: blood. Every receptor here comes from a woman in her twenties or thirties in good health.

The chain couples TRBV7-9 to TRBJ2-5, with a possible D match to TRBD1 (7 bases). This CDR3 is built from 15 residues. Trimming left V 3 bases short and J 4 bases short, with 15 bases between. In germline, CDR1 is SEHNR, CDR2 FQNEAQ (reference sequence). CDR3 DNA sequence: TGTGCCAGCAGCTTTTACGGGCAGGGGGGAGAGACCCAGTACTTC. Its translation is CASSFYGQGGETQYF.

Details on this clone: This same CDR3 is encoded by further DNA sequences in the sample. The chain combines TRBV4-2 with TRBJ1-5; D ambiguous. This CDR3 region has 14 residues. The germline V gene has CDR1 LGHNA and CDR2 YNFKEQ. Trimming took 1 base from V and 7 from J, leaving 11 bases between them. CDR3 in DNA: TGTGCCAGCAGCCAAGGTCTAGGCGGACAGCCCCAGCATTTT. It encodes CASSQGLGGQPQHF.

This clone was detected only once. The chain joins TRBV20-1 to TRBJ2-4; D possibly uses TRBD1 or TRBD2 (5 bases each). The length of the CDR3 is 17 residues. The V gene's germline CDR1 is DFQATT and CDR2 SNEGSKA (reference sequence). Between the trimmed V and J ends, which lost 3 bases and 0 bases, there was a span of 18 bases. The CDR3 loop reads CSASGTSIALAKNIQYF. The CDR3, as DNA: TGCAGTGCTAGTGGGACCTCGATAGCGCTAGCCAAAAACATTCAGTACTTC.

This rearrangement joins TRBV5-8 to TRBJ1-4, with 10 bases identical to TRBD1. The V and J ends lost 1 base and 5 bases, in that order; junction bases with no gene match: 5. Germline loops: CDR1 SGHTS, CDR2 YDEGEE. The CDR3 extends over 16 amino acids. CDR3 bases: TGTGCCAGCAGCTTGTCTGGGACAGGGGTCAATGAAAAACTGTTTTTT. Translating it yields CASSLSGTGVNEKLFF.

This clone has just one count. V gene TRBV29-1 combines with J gene TRBJ2-4; D is ambiguous. The germline CDR1 and CDR2 sequences are SQVTM and ANQGSEA. Trimming removed 4 bases from V and 0 bases from J, with 7 bases in between. This CDR3 is 13 amino acids long. CDR3 residues: CSVGSLAKNIQYF. The CDR3 DNA follows: TGCAGCGTTGGAAGCCTAGCCAAAAACATTCAGTACTTC.

CDR3 DNA: TGTGCCTGGAGTGCAGACGACCACAGGGGTGGGAGCAATCAGCCCCAGCATTTT. It codes for CAWSADDHRGGSNQPQHF. V gene TRBV30 combines with J gene TRBJ1-5; TRBD1 aligns across 7 bases. Germline lookup yields CDR1 GTSNPN and CDR2 SVGIG (reference sequence). V shed 1 base and J 1 base; nucleotides not matched to a gene: 13. This CDR3 contains 18 residues.

The chain joins TRBV5-6 to TRBJ1-1; D may be TRBD1 (5 bases). Germline loops: CDR1 SGHDT, CDR2 YYEEEE. This CDR3 has 14 amino acids. With 6 bases removed from V and 1 base from J, the gap between germline ends came to 13 bases. The CDR3 DNA reads as TGTGCCAGCACTCGGGGCTCAGCGAACACTGAAGCTTTCTTT. Its protein is CASTRGSANTEAFF.

This chain connects TRBV11-2 to TRBJ2-5; D is tentatively TRBD1 or TRBD2 (6 bases each). There are 14 residues in the CDR3. Germline CDR1 reads SGHAT; CDR2 reads FQNNGV. Trimming removed 3 bases from V and 4 bases from J, with 12 bases in between. CDR3 loop: CASSLGRGGETQYF. CDR3 bases: TGTGCCAGCAGCTTGGGCAGGGGAGGAGAGACCCAGTACTTC.

The chain uses TRBV15 and TRBJ2-3, with 13 bases identical to TRBD2. The CDR3 is 23 amino acids. The V gene end was trimmed by 0 bases and the J gene end by 2 bases; junction bases not matched to a gene: 20. Germline V gene lookup returns CDR1 LNHNV and CDR2 YYDKDF (reference sequence). The CDR3 DNA is TGTGCCACCAGCAGAGATCTTAGATTCGCCGACGCGGGGACTAGCGGGAACACAGATACGCAGTATTTT. Translation gives CATSRDLRFADAGTSGNTDTQYF.

J is TRBJ2-4 and V is TRBV3-1 (or the pseudogene TRBV3-2); 9 nucleotides match TRBD1. Germline loops: CDR1 LGHDT, CDR2 YNNKEL (reference sequence). With V trimmed by 3 bases and J by 8 bases, 14 bases remained unmatched. This CDR3 region has 17 residues. The CDR3 DNA reads TGTGCCAGCAGCCACCGCTATCCCGGGGACAGGGCTGACATTCAGTACTTC. Translating it yields CASSHRYPGDRADIQYF.

This clone was detected a few times. The rearrangement uses TRBV6-5 and TRBJ2-5; possibly TRBD2 for D (6 bases). CDR1 MNHEY and CDR2 SVGAGI come from the germline V gene. The CDR3 totals 14 residues. Trimming took 1 base from V and 4 from J, leaving 10 bases between them. CDR3 coding DNA: TGTGCCAGCAGTTACTTGCCTAGCGCAGAGACCCAGTACTTC. Residues: CASSYLPSAETQYF.

This chain links TRBV9 with TRBJ1-6; no clear D. V lost 0 bases, J lost 9 bases, and 16 bases lay in between. CDR1 is SGDLS, CDR2 YYNGEE, per germline. The CDR3 sequence is 16 residues long. The CDR3 region has the DNA TGTGCCAGCAGCGTAGACGCGGCGGCGGTGACTTCACCCCTCCACTTT. Translating it yields CASSVDAAAVTSPLHF.

J is TRBJ2-2 and V is TRBV6-5; 9 bases align to TRBD2. The ends lost 4 bases at V and 6 bases at J; junction bases unmatched: 9. Germline V gives CDR1 MNHEY, CDR2 SVGAGI. The CDR3 is 16 residues long. CDR3 DNA sequence: TGTGCCAGCAGTTTCGGCGGGAGGGCCTCGGCCGGGGAGCTGTTTTTT. It encodes CASSFGGRASAGELFF.

The chain is built from TRBV5-1 and TRBJ2-1; tentatively, D is TRBD1 or TRBD2 (6 bases each). Germline V gene sequence: CDR1 SGHRS, CDR2 YFSETQ. V shed 8 bases and J shed 7 bases, with 22 bases lying between them. There are 15 residues in the CDR3. This CDR3 is CASSINLGGGNEQFF. The CDR3 DNA reads as TGCGCCAGTTCGATAAACTTAGGAGGGGGGAATGAGCAGTTCTTC.

The chain is built from TRBV9 and TRBJ1-4; TRBD1 might be the D (5 bases). V shed 0 bases and J shed 8 bases, with 11 bases lying between them. Looked up from germline, CDR1 is SGDLS and CDR2 is YYNGEE. The CDR3 sequence is 14 residues long. Here the CDR3 reads CASSVGQAGEKLFF. The CDR3, as DNA: TGTGCCAGCAGCGTAGGGCAGGCAGGGGAAAAACTGTTTTTT.

The chain uses TRBV19 and TRBJ1-4; D possibly corresponds to TRBD1 (5 bases). The V and J ends lost 7 bases and 5 bases respectively, with 17 bases between them. The CDR3 contains 15 residues. Looked up from germline, CDR1 is LNHDA and CDR2 is SQIVND (reference sequence). The CDR3 coding sequence is TGTGCCAGTACCCAAGCCGGGGCCGGGAATGAAAAACTGTTTTTT. Its translation is CASTQAGAGNEKLFF.